Below are 26 T cell receptor beta chains sequenced from a single sample in a study of blood T cell repertoires in COVID-19. Repertoires were generated with immunoSEQ multiplex PCR, while TCRdb's copy carries only in-frame clones and drops some. The table has about 70,000 clones, more than 75% seen once. The sequencing input was peripheral blood. The receptor set was obtained from a man aged 50 or older with acute or convalescent COVID-19.

CDR3 sequence (DNA): TGCGCCAGCAGCTCGACAGGTGCGAGCAATCAGCCCCAGCATTTT. It translates to CASSSTGASNQPQHF. The V gene is TRBV5-1, the J gene TRBJ1-5; a weak D match, TRBD1 (6 bases). Per germline, CDR1 SGHRS and CDR2 YFSETQ. Trimming removed 3 bases from V and 1 base from J, with 11 bases in between. The CDR3 loop spans 15 amino acids.

The chain is built from TRBV11-2 and TRBJ2-1, with a tentative D call TRBD2 (6 bases). The CDR3 is 13 residues long. Germline values: CDR1 SGHAT, CDR2 FQNNGV. V lost 2 bases to trimming and J lost 8 bases, with 10 bases between them. The CDR3 is CASSLSGDYEQFF. The CDR3 DNA reads as TGTGCCAGCAGCTTAAGTGGGGACTATGAGCAGTTCTTC. Full variable domain (remainder filled in from reference TRBV11-2 and TRBJ2-1): EAGVAQSPRYKIIEKRQSVAFWCNPISGHATLYWYQQILGQGPKLLIQFQNNGVVDDSQLPKDRFSAERLKGVDSTLKIQPAKLEDSAVYLCASSLSGDYEQFFGPGTRLTVL.

The chain is built from TRBV7-3 and TRBJ1-2, with a tentative D call TRBD1 (6 bases). CDR1 and CDR2 from the germline V gene are SGHTA and FQGTGA. The CDR3 is made up of 16 amino acids. Trimming pared 4 bases from V and 3 bases from J, leaving 18 bases between. The CDR3 coding sequence is TGTGCCAGCAGCTCCAGGGCCCAAGGGGGGGACTATGGCTACACCTTC. Its translation is CASSSRAQGGDYGYTF. The entire variable domain, with the rest obtained from reference TRBV7-3 and TRBJ1-2, is as follows: GAGVSQTPSNKVTEKGKYVELRCDPISGHTALYWYRQSLGQGPEFLIYFQGTGAADDSGLPNDRFFAVRPEGSVSTLKIQRTERGDSAVYLCASSSRAQGGDYGYTFGSGTRLTVV.

The V call is TRBV28, the J call TRBJ2-5; D might be TRBD2 (5 bases). CDR3 size: 15 residues. The germline V and J ends were trimmed by 3 bases and 0 bases, with 11 bases remaining between them. Germline V lookup: CDR1 MDHEN, CDR2 SYDVKM. The CDR3 sequence is CASSFEGSYQETQYF. CDR3 DNA: TGTGCCAGCAGTTTTGAGGGTTCGTACCAAGAGACCCAGTACTTC.

CDR3 sequence reads: CASSFGTGADTQYF. CDR3 nucleotides: TGTGCCAGCAGCTTTGGGACAGGGGCCGATACGCAGTATTTT. The V gene is TRBV7-3, the J gene TRBJ2-3; 10 nucleotides align to TRBD1. Germline CDR1 and CDR2: SGHTA and FQGTGA. The CDR3 runs 14 residues. After removal of 3 bases from V and 6 bases from J, the junction contained 3 bases not matched to a gene. Drawing the rest from reference TRBV7-3 and TRBJ2-3, the complete variable domain is GAGVSQTPSNKVTEKGKYVELRCDPISGHTALYWYRQSLGQGPEFLIYFQGTGAADDSGLPNDRFFAVRPEGSVSTLKIQRTERGDSAVYLCASSFGTGADTQYFGPGTRLTVL.

The chain recombines TRBV10-3 with TRBJ1-2; 9 bases line up with TRBD1. This CDR3 has 12 amino acids. CDR1 and CDR2 (germline): ENHRY, SYGVKD. Germline trimming cut 2 bases from V and 14 bases from J; bases unmatched to any gene: 6. The CDR3 loop reads CAISEETGGYTF. In DNA, the CDR3 is TGTGCCATCAGTGAGGAGACAGGGGGTTATACCTTC.

This clone was recorded only once. This sequence joins TRBV18 and TRBJ2-7; D may be TRBD2 (5 bases). The CDR3 totals 14 residues. The germline gives CDR1 KGHSH, CDR2 LQKENI. Trimming left V 4 bases short and J 4 bases short, with 14 bases between. CDR3 DNA sequence: TGTGCCAGCTCACGTCGGGAACGCCCTTACGAGCAGTACTTC. Translated, it gives CASSRRERPYEQYF. The full variable domain, its missing parts supplied by reference TRBV18 and TRBJ2-7, is NAGVMQNPRHLVRRRGQEARLRCSPMKGHSHVYWYRQLPEEGLKFMVYLQKENIIDESGMPKERFSAEFPKEGPSILRIQQVVRGDSAAYFCASSRRERPYEQYFGPGTRLTVT.

V gene TRBV7-2 combines with J gene TRBJ1-1; 10 bases map to TRBD1. Per the germline V gene, CDR1 is SGHTA and CDR2 is FQGNSA. V lost 2 bases to trimming and J lost 2 bases; unmatched junction nucleotides: 5. This CDR3 region has 16 residues. CDR3 nucleotides: TGTGCCAGCAGCTTAAGACAGGGGGCGCGAAACACTGAAGCTTTCTTT. This translates into CASSLRQGARNTEAFF.

J is TRBJ2-7 and V is TRBV3-1 (or the pseudogene TRBV3-2), with TRBD2 matching over 10 bases. Trimming cost V 5 bases and J 3 bases; bases outside gene matches: 7. The CDR3 runs to 15 residues. Germline loops: CDR1 LGHDT, CDR2 YNNKEL (reference sequence). DNA for the CDR3: TGTGCCAGCAGCTATACTAGCGGGGCGTTCTACGAGCAGTACGTC. This encodes CASSYTSGAFYEQYV.

The rearrangement joins TRBV24-1 to TRBJ1-5; TRBD1 agrees at 9 bases. Trimming removed 7 bases from V and 5 bases from J; junction bases left unmatched: 5. This CDR3 is built from 14 residues. The V gene's germline CDR1 is KGHDR and CDR2 SFDVKD. CDR3 residues: CATRGQGADQPQHF. The DNA for the CDR3 is TGTGCCACCAGGGGACAGGGCGCCGATCAGCCCCAGCATTTT.

The V gene is TRBV19, the J gene TRBJ1-2; no firm D call. With 5 bases removed from V and 6 bases from J, the gap between germline ends came to 13 bases. Germline CDR1 reads LNHDA; CDR2 reads SQIVND (reference sequence). The CDR3 spans 13 residues. The CDR3 spells CASSPAPEDGYTF. DNA for the CDR3: TGTGCCAGTAGTCCCGCCCCTGAGGATGGCTACACCTTC.

CDR3 DNA sequence: TGTGCCAGCAGCCAAGTCCCCCGGAGGGCTCGGAGTGGTGGCTACACCTTC. Protein product: CASSQVPRRARSGGYTF. The chain employs TRBV4-2 and TRBJ1-2; no firm D call. This CDR3 is 17 amino acids long. Per the germline V gene, CDR1 is LGHNA and CDR2 is YNFKEQ. V was pared by 1 base and J by 7 bases, with 22 bases between.

V is TRBV20-1 and J is TRBJ2-7; D remains unclear. Trimming shortened V by 3 bases and J by 2 bases, and 5 bases separated the two germline ends. The CDR3 has 11 amino acids. Germline assignment: CDR1 DFQATT and CDR2 SNEGSKA (reference sequence). Here the CDR3 DNA reads TGCAGTGCTAGGGAGCCCTACGAGCAGTACTTC. Translation: CSAREPYEQYF.

V is TRBV19 and J is TRBJ1-5, with 9 bases matching TRBD1. CDR3 size: 15 residues. Germline CDR1 is LNHDA and CDR2 is SQIVND (reference sequence). The J segment lost 2 bases and the V segment lost 6 bases, leaving 5 bases of the junction unmatched. The CDR3 sequence: CASRPQGAGNQPQHF. CDR3 nucleotides: TGTGCCAGTAGACCACAGGGGGCTGGCAATCAGCCCCAGCATTTT.

The chain employs TRBV18 and TRBJ1-1, with D tentatively TRBD1 (6 bases). CDR1 and CDR2 (germline): KGHSH, LQKENI. CDR3 size: 14 residues. V was pared by 2 bases and J by 4 bases, with 11 bases between. The CDR3 sequence: CASSPGGSGTEAFF. CDR3 nucleotides: TGTGCCAGCTCACCAGGGGGCAGTGGCACTGAAGCTTTCTTT.

This clone was observed once. V and J are TRBV10-3 and TRBJ2-3; tentatively, D is TRBD2 (7 bases). In germline, CDR1 is ENHRY, CDR2 SYGVKD. V lost 8 bases to trimming and J lost 0 bases, with 12 bases between them. The CDR3 is 14 amino acids. The CDR3 DNA reads as TGTGCCATCTTCGGGGGGCCGAGCACAGATACGCAGTATTTT. This codes for CAIFGGPSTDTQYF.

This rearrangement joins TRBV6-6 to TRBJ2-7, with 9 bases that match TRBD2. The CDR3 totals 15 residues. Germline values: CDR1 MNHNY, CDR2 SVGAGI (reference sequence). Trimming at V came to 0 bases and at J to 3 bases, leaving 3 bases not matched to a gene. CDR3 in amino acids: CASSYSTSGYYEQYF. The CDR3 DNA reads as TGTGCCAGCAGTTACTCGACTAGCGGATACTACGAGCAGTACTTC.

DNA of the CDR3: TGTGCCAGCAGCGTAGGGGTTTGGCCGGGGAACACTGAAGCTTTCTTT. It codes for CASSVGVWPGNTEAFF. The rearrangement joins TRBV9 to TRBJ1-1; no firm D call. The CDR3 has 16 residues. With 0 bases removed from V and 1 base from J, the gap between germline ends came to 13 bases. CDR1 and CDR2 from the germline V gene are SGDLS and YYNGEE.

This clone was detected once. V and J are TRBV6-5 and TRBJ2-5; D gene ambiguous. Germline loops: CDR1 MNHEY, CDR2 SVGAGI. The V end was cut by 7 bases, the J end by 7 bases, with 10 bases between. The CDR3 loop spans 11 amino acids. This chain's CDR3 is CASTGVGTQYF. Written as DNA, the CDR3 is TGTGCCAGCACCGGAGTCGGGACCCAGTACTTC.

The chain has TRBV2 and TRBJ1-2; no definite D call. This CDR3 is 15 amino acids long. Germline V gives CDR1 SNHLY, CDR2 FYNNEI. V lost 8 bases and J lost 4, with 20 bases in between. CDR3: CASRSLRGRRYGYTF. CDR3 DNA: TGTGCCAGCCGCTCGCTCCGGGGTCGTCGCTATGGCTACACCTTC.

The rearrangement joins TRBV3-1 (or the pseudogene TRBV3-2) to TRBJ1-5, with 8 positions matching TRBD1. V lost 3 bases, J lost 5 bases, and 30 bases stayed unmatched. Germline assignment: CDR1 LGHDT and CDR2 YNNKEL (reference sequence). This CDR3 region has 23 residues. The chain's CDR3 is CASSQPCSKPGTGSFLWHQPQHF. CDR3 coding DNA: TGTGCCAGCAGCCAGCCCTGTTCGAAACCCGGGACAGGAAGTTTTTTGTGGCATCAGCCCCAGCATTTT.

CDR3 DNA sequence: TGTGCCAGCAGCTACCGGGACAGGGGGGAAAAACTGTTTTTT. This translates into CASSYRDRGEKLFF. The chain couples TRBV7-3 to TRBJ1-4; 11 bases match TRBD1. The CDR3 length is 14 residues. Looked up from germline, CDR1 is SGHTA and CDR2 is FQGTGA. The V segment lost 4 bases and the J segment 8 bases; nucleotides outside the gene matches: 3.

The genes are TRBV5-5 and TRBJ2-1; 7 bases agree with TRBD2. The CDR3 sequence is 15 residues long. The V gene end was trimmed by 0 bases and the J gene end by 6 bases; junction bases not matched to a gene: 6. From germline, CDR1 is SGHKS and CDR2 YYEKEE (reference sequence). The CDR3 sequence: CASSLVGGTSNEQFF. The CDR3, as DNA: TGTGCCAGCAGCTTGGTCGGGGGGACCTCCAATGAGCAGTTCTTC.

The gene calls are TRBV9 and TRBJ1-3; maybe TRBD1 (6 bases). Germline V CDR1 and CDR2: SGDLS, YYNGEE. This CDR3 region has 15 residues. V lost 3 bases and J lost 1, with 11 bases in between. The CDR3 DNA sequence: TGTGCCAGCAGCGCATCAGGGGATTCTGGAAACACCATATATTTT. Protein: CASSASGDSGNTIYF.

V gene TRBV28 combines with J gene TRBJ1-5; 8 nucleotides line up with TRBD1. CDR3 length: 15 amino acids. The J segment lost 6 bases and the V segment lost 7 bases, leaving 11 bases of the junction unmatched. Germline V lookup: CDR1 MDHEN, CDR2 SYDVKM. The CDR3 DNA reads TGTGCCAGCACCATTACCACAGGGGGAGGTCAGCCCCAGCATTTT. It codes for CASTITTGGGQPQHF.

This clone is a singleton in its sample. The rearrangement uses TRBV28 and TRBJ1-5; a possible D gene is TRBD1 (6 bases). Germline V gene lookup returns CDR1 MDHEN and CDR2 SYDVKM. The V gene lost 2 bases and the J gene lost 5 bases, with 13 bases spanning the gap. The CDR3 totals 15 residues. DNA of the CDR3: TGTGCCAGCAGTTTAGGCGGGGGGCGCGATCAGCCCCAGCATTTT. Amino acid sequence: CASSLGGGRDQPQHF.